A selection of T cell receptor beta chains follows, all from one sample in a study of cytomegalovirus exposure and HLA in healthy donors. The method was immunoSEQ multiplex PCR; TCRdb's version includes in-frame clones alone and lacks a portion of them. The listing contains tens of thousands of clones. Sample: PBMCs. These receptors all come from a young woman in good health and CMV-seronegative. The CDR3 runs from the conserved cysteine through the conserved F or W. The D gene is left open where the match is weak.

NA	TRBV30	TRBJ1-2	TGTGCCTGGAGTCGACGGGGGTTCTATGGCTACACCTTC	CAWSRRGFYGYTF
NA	TRBV5-1	TRBJ2-1	TGCGCCAGCAGCAGAGACAGGACAGAATACAATGAGCAGTTCTTC	CASSRDRTEYNEQFF
NA	TRBV25-1	TRBJ1-2	TGTGCCAGCAGTGGGCCGGGGGGGGAGGCTAACTATGGCTACACCTTC	CASSGPGGEANYGYTF
NA	TRBV6-6	TRBJ1-6	TGTGCCAGCAGTTACTCGGGGAAGGGGGACTCACCCCTCCACTTT	CASSYSGKGDSPLHF
NA	TRBV5-4	TRBJ1-1	TGTGCCAGCAGCTTGCGGAACACTGAAGCTTTCTTT	CASSLRNTEAFF
TRBD2	TRBV2	TRBJ2-7	TGTGCCAGCACCGACCGGGCGGGGGGTAACGAGCAGTACTTC	CASTDRAGGNEQYF
NA	TRBV4-1	TRBJ2-4	TGCGCCAGCAGCACCTGGAGGGGGCGGGCCGCCGCCAAAAACATTCAGTACTTC	CASSTWRGRAAAKNIQYF
NA	TRBV4-1	TRBJ2-1	TGCGCCAGCAGCCGGAGCCCGAGTGAGCAGTTCTTC	CASSRSPSEQFF
NA	TRBV7-9	TRBJ2-7	TGTGCCAGCAGCTTAGACGCTAGCGCCCACTCCTACGAGCAGTACTTC	CASSLDASAHSYEQYF
NA	TRBV27	TRBJ2-7	TGTGCCAGCAGTTTTGTTGAGGGCCTCCACGAGCAGTACTTC	CASSFVEGLHEQYF
NA	TRBV27	TRBJ1-2	TGTGCCAGCAGTCCCACAGGGCTCGGCTATGGCTACACCTTC	CASSPTGLGYGYTF
NA	TRBV28	TRBJ1-1	TGTGCCAGCAGTTTCGGGGATAGAACTGAAGCTTTCTTT	CASSFGDRTEAFF
NA	TRBV18	TRBJ2-5	TGTGCCAGCTCACCCCCGCAGGGGCAGAAGACCCAGTACTTC	CASSPPQGQKTQYF
NA	TRBV6-6	TRBJ1-2	TGTGCCAGCAGTTACTCTGGGGCCCACTATGGCTACACCTTC	CASSYSGAHYGYTF
NA	TRBV7-8	TRBJ2-7	TGTGCCAGCAGCTTACCGACCCGACAAGCCTACGAGCAGTACTTC	CASSLPTRQAYEQYF
NA	TRBV5-1	TRBJ2-7	TGCGCCAGCAGCTTGGAACAGGGTCCCAGGGCGCTGTACTTC	CASSLEQGPRALYF
NA	TRBV1	TRBJ1-5	TGCACCAGCAGCCAAGGCGTGGGAACGGGAGTGTGGACCCAGCATTTT	CTSSQGVGTGVWTQHF
NA	TRBV2	TRBJ2-2	TGTGCCAGCAGTGAAGCGCTGCCCAGGATCAGGGGCAACACCGGGGAGCTGTTTTTT	CASSEALPRIRGNTGELFF
NA	TRBV25-1	TRBJ2-3	TGTGCCAGCAGCCCCGGGGTTGATACGCAGTATTTT	CASSPGVDTQYF
NA	TRBV11-3	TRBJ1-5	TGTGCCAGCAGCTTAGACGGCGGGGGCAATCAGCCCCAGCATTTT	CASSLDGGGNQPQHF
NA	TRBV6-5	TRBJ2-7	TGTGCCAGCAGTTACTCGGGGGGACTCTCCTACGAGCAGTACTTC	CASSYSGGLSYEQYF
NA	TRBV25-1	TRBJ1-3	TGTGCCAGCAGTGATAACAGGGTCGAAGGGGTCGGAAACACCATATATTTT	CASSDNRVEGVGNTIYF
TRBD1	TRBV7-8	TRBJ2-7	TGTGCCAGCAGCTTAGTGCGGACAGGGCCCCCAAGCTCCTACGAGCAGTACTTC	CASSLVRTGPPSSYEQYF
TRBD2	TRBV5-1	TRBJ2-1	TGCGCCAGCAGTCTTAGCGGGGGGGCCGACAATGAGCAGTTCTTC	CASSLSGGADNEQFF
TRBD1	TRBV18	TRBJ1-2	TGTGCCAGCTCACCAGACGGGACAGGTACCGGGATAGGAGGTGGCTACACCTTC	CASSPDGTGTGIGGGYTF
TRBD1	TRBV2	TRBJ1-2	TGTGCCAGCAGTGGCCGGGACAGGGGGCGCGATGGCTACACCTTC	CASSGRDRGRDGYTF
NA	TRBV29-1	TRBJ1-2	TGCAGCGTTCCAGGGGCAGAAAGCGGCTACACCTTC	CSVPGAESGYTF
NA	TRBV11-3	TRBJ2-3	TGTGCCAGCAGCTCAAATCAGGATACTAGCACAGATACGCAGTATTTT	CASSSNQDTSTDTQYF
TRBD1	TRBV7-3	TRBJ2-5	TGTGCCAGCAGCCGAGGGACAGGCCCAACTCAAGAGACCCAGTACTTC	CASSRGTGPTQETQYF
NA	TRBV25-1	TRBJ2-1	TGTGCCAGCAGTGGTACGGGAGACAATGAGCAGTTCTTC	CASSGTGDNEQFF
NA	TRBV7-2	TRBJ2-3	TGTGCCAGCAGCCTACTTAGCACAGATACGCAGTATTTT	CASSLLSTDTQYF
NA	TRBV19	TRBJ1-1	TGTGCCAGTAGTATGGGGCACCTGAACACTGAAGCTTTCTTT	CASSMGHLNTEAFF
NA	TRBV6-6	TRBJ2-1	TGTGCCAGCGGAACGACTTACAATGAGCAGTTCTTC	CASGTTYNEQFF
TRBD2	TRBV2	TRBJ2-7	TGTGCCAGCAGTGAAATAGCGGGGGGGCCGTACGAGCAGTACTTC	CASSEIAGGPYEQYF
NA	TRBV29-1	TRBJ1-2	TGCAGCGTTGAAACGGCAGGGGCTGCCTATGGCTACACCTTC	CSVETAGAAYGYTF
NA	TRBV4-1	TRBJ1-1	TGCGCCAGCAGCCAAGATCTAACGGCAGGGCGGATGAACACTGAAGCTTTCTTT	CASSQDLTAGRMNTEAFF
TRBD1	TRBV28	TRBJ2-7	TGTGCCAGCAGTCAATGGGACAGCTTCTACGAGCAGTACTTC	CASSQWDSFYEQYF
TRBD2	TRBV6-5	TRBJ2-3	TGTGCCAGCAGCCACGAGGGACTAGTTCAGGATACGCAGTATTTT	CASSHEGLVQDTQYF
NA	TRBV28	TRBJ1-1	TGTGCCAGCAGTTCGGTGAACACTGAAGCTTTCTTT	CASSSVNTEAFF
TRBD1	TRBV19	TRBJ2-5	TGTGCCAGTAGCAAGAACAGGGGGCGAAAGGAGACCCAGTACTTC	CASSKNRGRKETQYF
NA	TRBV30	TRBJ1-5	TGTGCCTGGAGTGTCCAGCGCGGCAGAAATAGCAATCAGCCCCAGCATTTT	CAWSVQRGRNSNQPQHF
NA	TRBV5-1	TRBJ1-1	TGCGCCAGCGGACATTATGACGGGACTGAAGCTTTCTTT	CASGHYDGTEAFF
NA	TRBV25-1	TRBJ2-7	TGTGCCAGCAGTGAAGGGCTGGCTTTGGACTTC	CASSEGLALDF
NA	TRBV9	TRBJ2-5	TGTGCCAGTGGTAGGGGGGGTGAGACCCAGTACTTC	CASGRGGETQYF
TRBD1	TRBV25-1	TRBJ1-5	TGTGCCAGCAGTGAATCTGGGACAGGGGGCTTGGGCAATCAGCCCCAGCATTTT	CASSESGTGGLGNQPQHF
TRBD2	TRBV4-2	TRBJ2-7	TGTGCCAGCAGCCACGGAACTAGCGGGCGGTTCTACGAGCAGTACTTC	CASSHGTSGRFYEQYF
NA	TRBV25-1	TRBJ2-2	TGTGCCAGCAGTGAAATCGGCAGGGACACCGGGGAGCTGTTTTTT	CASSEIGRDTGELFF
TRBD1	TRBV27	TRBJ1-5	TGTGCCAGCAGTCCCGGGACAGGAAGCAATCAGCCCCAGCATTTT	CASSPGTGSNQPQHF
NA	TRBV7-3	TRBJ2-6	TGTGCCAGCAGCCTAGGTCGCTCTGGGGCCAACGTCCTGACTTTC	CASSLGRSGANVLTF
NA	TRBV7-2	TRBJ1-5	TGTGCCAGCAGCTTAATAATTAATCAGCCCCAGCATTTT	CASSLIINQPQHF
NA	TRBV30	TRBJ1-5	TGTGCCTGGAGTGTAGGTGGGCCCGGCAATCAGCCCCAGCATTTT	CAWSVGGPGNQPQHF
TRBD2	TRBV27	TRBJ2-5	TGTGCCAGCAGCCACCTCCGACTAGCGGGGCCCGGGGAGACCCAGTACTTC	CASSHLRLAGPGETQYF
TRBD2	TRBV30	TRBJ2-5	TGTGCCTACCGGACTAGCGGCCAAGAGACCCAGTACTTC	CAYRTSGQETQYF
TRBD2	TRBV4-1	TRBJ2-3	TGCGCCAGCAGCCGCGCGGGAGATGGAGATACGCAGTATTTT	CASSRAGDGDTQYF